Listed below are T cell receptor beta chains from one sample, sequenced in a study of early T cells in non-severe SARS-CoV-2 infection. Using its own MiXCR run on the 5' RACE reads, TCRdb lists one record per CDR3 protein. The data contain tens of thousands of distinct CDR3 sequences, roughly 11% of them singletons. Sequencing was performed on whole blood, taken at baseline. Receptors originate from an adult who was a healthcare worker with PCR-confirmed SARS-CoV-2 infection or an uninfected control (not recorded which). Each CDR3 is given with its conserved first and last residue. D genes are given only for firm matches. The listing skips clone size in some rows; elsewhere it reads once, few, many or a size class.

.	TRBV30	14	TRBJ1-1	TRBD1	CAWSVRRGYTEAFF	TGTGCCTGGAGTGTACGCAGGGGGTATACTGAAGCTTTCTTT
few	TRBV19	15	TRBJ2-1	TRBD2	CASSIRGGRANEQFF	TGTGCCAGTAGTATTAGAGGCGGGAGGGCCAATGAGCAGTTCTTC
many	TRBV20-1	15	TRBJ2-7	TRBD2	CSAGGELAGSHEQYF	TGCAGTGCCGGAGGCGAACTAGCGGGTAGCCACGAGCAGTACTTC
.	TRBV6-2/TRBV6-3	15	TRBJ1-4	TRBD1	CASSSVTGAYEKLFF	TGTGCCAGCAGTTCCGTGACAGGGGCCTATGAAAAACTGTTTTTT
few	TRBV27	18	TRBJ1-3	.	CASSLVPPWFPSGNTIYF	TGTGCCAGCAGTTTAGTTCCACCATGGTTCCCCTCTGGAAACACCATATATTTT
.	TRBV2	11	TRBJ2-1	.	CASTVTHEQFF	TGTGCCAGCACCGTAACTCATGAGCAGTTCTTC
few	TRBV18	19	TRBJ2-1	TRBD2	CASSLSPYGGRARGNEQFF	TGTGCCAGCTCACTCTCCCCTTATGGCGGGAGGGCCAGGGGCAATGAGCAGTTCTTC
.	TRBV7-9	13	TRBJ2-3	.	CASSYISGNTQYF	TGTGCCAGCAGCTACATATCAGGGAATACGCAGTATTTT
.	TRBV6-2/TRBV6-3	17	TRBJ2-3	.	CASSYSRLDLSTDTQYF	TGTGCCAGCAGTTACTCCCGACTAGACCTTTCCACAGATACGCAGTATTTT
.	TRBV29-1	13	TRBJ2-1	.	CSVKGRAYNEQFF	TGCAGCGTGAAGGGACGGGCCTACAATGAGCAGTTCTTC
.	TRBV3-1	11	TRBJ1-1	.	CASSHGDGAFF	TGTGCCAGCAGCCATGGTGATGGGGCTTTCTTT
few	TRBV20-1	14	TRBJ2-3	.	CSATAGASWDTQYF	TGCAGTGCTACGGCAGGGGCGTCGTGGGATACGCAGTATTTT
.	TRBV6-5	12	TRBJ1-4	.	CASRAGPEKLFF	TGTGCCAGCAGGGCAGGGCCTGAAAAACTGTTTTTT
few	TRBV30	13	TRBJ2-2	.	CAWSVKGTGELFF	TGTGCCTGGAGTGTAAAGGGCACCGGGGAGCTGTTTTTT
many	TRBV18	17	TRBJ2-7	TRBD2	CASSPGSGGYGRDEQYF	TGTGCCAGCTCACCCGGCTCGGGGGGGTATGGAAGGGACGAGCAGTACTTC
few	TRBV5-4	15	TRBJ1-1	.	CASSLQGVMNTEAFF	TGTGCCAGCAGCTTACAGGGTGTCATGAACACTGAAGCTTTCTTT
few	TRBV3-1	17	TRBJ2-3	TRBD2	CASKPGLAGGSTDTQYF	TGTGCCAGCAAGCCGGGACTAGCGGGAGGGAGCACAGATACGCAGTATTTT
few	TRBV3-1	15	TRBJ2-1	TRBD2	CASSQGLAGEGLQFF	TGTGCCAGCAGCCAAGGACTAGCGGGGGAAGGGTTGCAGTTCTTC
.	TRBV19	14	TRBJ1-4	TRBD1	CASSLTGVDEKLFF	TGTGCCAGTAGTTTGACAGGGGTTGATGAAAAACTGTTTTTT
few	TRBV6-5	12	TRBJ2-7	TRBD1	CASSPGTGTEYF	TGTGCCAGCAGCCCGGGAACCGGGACAGAATACTTC
few	TRBV18	12	TRBJ2-7	.	CASSRNSYEQYF	TGTGCCAGCTCACGAAATTCCTACGAGCAGTACTTC
.	TRBV3-1	15	TRBJ2-7	.	CASSQVGRGIYEQYF	TGTGCCAGCAGCCAAGTGGGACGGGGTATTTACGAGCAGTACTTC